Following are 8 T cell receptor beta chains from one sample sequenced in a study of T cells of healthy individuals. TCRdb reanalysed the 5' RACE reads using MiXCR and keeps one entry per CDR3 protein. The sample includes approximately 100,000 distinct CDR3 sequences, approximately 16% of them seen just once. The receptors come from a human donor in good health.

The chain uses TRBV20-1 and TRBJ1-5, with D perhaps matching TRBD1 (5 bases). The V gene's germline CDR1 is DFQATT and CDR2 SNEGSKA (reference sequence). Trimming stripped 2 bases from V and 1 base from J, with 18 bases between. CDR3 size: 17 residues. CDR3 loop: CSARSAPAWTSNQPQHF. The CDR3 DNA is TGCAGTGCTAGATCCGCCCCCGCCTGGACAAGCAATCAGCCCCAGCATTTT.

This clonotype was found many times. The genes are TRBV5-1 and TRBJ2-1; TRBD2 matches at 10 bases. CDR3 length: 16 residues. Germline values: CDR1 SGHRS, CDR2 YFSETQ. Trimming removed 4 bases from V and 9 bases from J; junction bases left unmatched: 13. The CDR3 coding sequence is TGCGCCAGCAGCGTAAATCAACTAGCGGGATGGGTTGAGCAGTTCTTC. Translated: CASSVNQLAGWVEQFF.

This clonotype was counted ten times or more. The chain links TRBV7-9 to TRBJ2-7; D perhaps matches TRBD2 (5 bases). Trimming pared 2 bases from V and 3 bases from J, leaving 11 bases between. This CDR3 is built from 14 residues. The germline V gene has CDR1 SEHNR and CDR2 FQNEAQ (reference sequence). The CDR3 DNA is TGTGCCAGCAGCTTAACCCGGACTGACTACGAGCAGTACTTC. Its translation is CASSLTRTDYEQYF.

V gene TRBV20-1 combines with J gene TRBJ1-4; possibly TRBD1 for D (5 bases). The germline V gene has CDR1 DFQATT and CDR2 SNEGSKA (reference sequence). The CDR3 is 17 amino acids. V lost 0 bases and J 3 bases, leaving 17 bases between the germline ends. DNA for the CDR3: TGCAGTGCTAGAGATATTGGGGGAAATCTCGCTAATGAAAAACTGTTTTTT. It encodes CSARDIGGNLANEKLFF.

A word on this clonotype: One base away lies a much larger clone, so this may be a sequencing read error. The rearrangement joins TRBV6-5 to TRBJ1-2; TRBD1 matches 7 bases. The germline CDR1 and CDR2 sequences are MNHEY and SVGAGI. CDR3 length equals 14 residues. The CDR3 loop is CASSRDRAKYGYTF. CDR3 nucleotide sequence: TGTGCCAGCAGTCGCGACAGGGCTAAATATGGCTACACCTTC.

This clonotype was seen many times. V and J are TRBV6-7 and TRBJ1-5, with D unresolved. TRBV6-7 qualifies as an ORF whose function is uncertain. Trimming took 2 bases from V and 9 from J, leaving 8 bases between them. The CDR3 totals 12 residues. Here the CDR3 DNA reads TGTGCCAGCAGTTACACGGTTGGGCCCCAGCATTTT. Translated, it gives CASSYTVGPQHF.

The sample holds a few counts of this clonotype. V is TRBV18 and J is TRBJ1-1; a weak D match, TRBD1 (6 bases). V lost 3 bases, J lost 0 bases, and 20 bases lay in between. Germline V lookup: CDR1 KGHSH, CDR2 LQKENI. This CDR3 has 18 residues. CDR3 residues: CASSPGNGGGGMNTEAFF. The CDR3 DNA follows: TGTGCCAGCTCACCCGGCAACGGCGGGGGGGGCATGAACACTGAAGCTTTCTTT.

This rearrangement joins TRBV5-6 to TRBJ2-7, with TRBD2 identical over 7 bases. Trimming took 4 bases from V and 3 from J; bases not matched to a gene: 7. Per germline, CDR1 SGHDT and CDR2 YYEEEE. The CDR3 covers 14 residues. Written as DNA, the CDR3 is TGTGCCAGCAGCCCCGGACCGGGGGGCTACGAGCAGTACTTC. This codes for CASSPGPGGYEQYF.